One and the same sample provided the 32 T cell receptor beta chains below, sequenced in a study of blood T cell repertoires in COVID-19 (dated by TCRdb to the early 2020s). The library was generated by the immunoSEQ multiplex PCR assay. TCRdb's version of the immuneACCESS table is confined to in-frame rearrangements and falls short of the full clone set. An unresolved V gene accounts for under half of the shortfall where checked; the remainder is of unknown origin. This sample has about 98,000 clones in its table, and more than 70% of those were observed once. Together, the top ten hold roughly a quarter of the sample. Input material: peripheral blood. These receptors were obtained from a man in his sixties or seventies with acute or convalescent COVID-19.

The chain couples TRBV19 to TRBJ2-7, with 9 nucleotides matching TRBD1. The CDR3 is 13 amino acids. V trimming: 9 bases; J trimming: 4 bases; junction bases outside the gene matches: 7. Germline CDR1 reads LNHDA; CDR2 reads SQIVND (reference sequence). The CDR3 reads CASQGQGRYEQYF. The CDR3 nucleotides are TGTGCCAGCCAGGGACAGGGAAGATACGAGCAGTACTTC. Filled out from reference TRBV19 and TRBJ2-7, the complete variable domain reads DGGITQSPKYLFRKEGQNVTLSCEQNLNHDAMYWYRQDPGQGLRLIYYSQIVNDFQKGDIAEGYSVSREKKESFPLTVTSAQKNPTAFYLCASQGQGRYEQYFGPGTRLTVT.

This clone was picked up a small number of times. The J gene is TRBJ1-5, the V gene TRBV18; D perhaps matches TRBD1 (6 bases). Between the trimmed V and J ends, which lost 6 bases and 0 bases, there was a span of 12 bases. The CDR3 sequence is 15 residues long. CDR1 and CDR2 from the germline V gene are KGHSH and LQKENI. In DNA form, the CDR3 reads TGTGCCAGCTCGGCGGACAGACATAGCAATCAGCCCCAGCATTTT. Translation: CASSADRHSNQPQHF.

The chain combines TRBV21-1 with TRBJ2-7; the table gives TRBD2 as D, unverified against the DNA. TRBV21-1 is a pseudogene. The CDR3 totals 21 residues. The CDR3 coding sequence is TGTGCCAGCAGCAGAGGCGTGAGGGGTGCGTCTAGCGGGGGTCGAAGAGGAGAGCAGTACTTC. Its protein product is CASSRGVRGASSGGRRGEQYF.

V and J are TRBV4-1 and TRBJ2-2, with TRBD2 matching 15 bases. With V trimmed by 2 bases and J by 4 bases, 11 bases remained unmatched. The length of the CDR3 is 20 residues. Germline CDR1 reads MGHRA; CDR2 reads YSYEKL. The CDR3: CASSQKTGLAGGPGTGELFF. The CDR3 DNA sequence: TGCGCCAGCAGCCAAAAAACAGGACTAGCGGGAGGGCCCGGCACCGGGGAGCTGTTTTTT.

The chain is built from TRBV15 and TRBJ1-1, with D perhaps matching TRBD1 (5 bases). The CDR3 contains 15 residues. CDR1 is LNHNV, CDR2 YYDKDF, per germline (reference sequence). Deletions cut 1 base from V and 0 bases from J, with 9 bases between. The DNA for the CDR3 is TGTGCCACCAGCAGAGGGGGCGGTTTGAACACTGAAGCTTTCTTT. Its protein product is CATSRGGGLNTEAFF. The full variable domain, completed using reference TRBV15 and TRBJ1-1, is DAMVIQNPRYQVTQFGKPVTLSCSQTLNHNVMYWYQQKSSQAPKLLFHYYDKDFNNEADTPDNFQSRRPNTSFCFLDIRSPGLGDTAMYLCATSRGGGLNTEAFFGQGTRLTVV.

This clone has at least ten counts. The rearrangement joins TRBV18 to TRBJ2-7; tentative D call: TRBD2 (6 bases). Germline V lookup: CDR1 KGHSH, CDR2 LQKENI. V was cut by 2 bases and J by 6 bases, with 8 bases left in between. The CDR3 is 12 amino acids. Here the CDR3 DNA reads TGTGCCAGCTCACCAGCCGGGGGCGAGCAGTACTTC. It codes for CASSPAGGEQYF.

The rearrangement uses TRBV30 and TRBJ1-2, with 9 bases matching TRBD1. Germline assignment: CDR1 GTSNPN and CDR2 SVGIG (reference sequence). CDR3 length: 13 amino acids. The V gene end was trimmed by 5 bases and the J gene end by 5 bases; junction bases not matched to a gene: 6. CDR3 loop: CAWAPDRGYGYTF. In DNA form, the CDR3 reads TGTGCCTGGGCCCCTGACAGGGGGTATGGCTACACCTTC.

The J gene is TRBJ2-3, the V gene TRBV12-3 or TRBV12-4; D ambiguous. The CDR3 loop spans 13 amino acids. The V gene lost 0 bases and the J gene lost 2 bases, with 3 bases spanning the gap. The CDR3 region has the DNA TGTGCCAGCAGTTTAGCCTTCACAGATACGCAGTATTTT. Protein sequence: CASSLAFTDTQYF.

Written as DNA, the CDR3 is TGTGCCAGCACCCTCGAACGGGGAGGATTCCACGAGCAGTACTTC. Translation gives CASTLERGGFHEQYF. The rearrangement joins TRBV5-4 to TRBJ2-7; D may be TRBD2 (6 bases). The CDR3 covers 15 residues. Germline V gene data show CDR1 as SGHNT and CDR2 as YYREEE (reference sequence). With 6 bases removed from V and 5 bases from J, the gap between germline ends came to 21 bases.

This rearrangement joins TRBV28 to TRBJ2-5; D might be TRBD1 (5 bases). Germline CDR1 and CDR2: MDHEN and SYDVKM. With 5 bases removed from V and 4 bases from J, the gap between germline ends came to 20 bases. The CDR3 covers 16 residues. The CDR3 loop is CASSPSTALSRETQYF. CDR3 bases: TGTGCCAGCAGTCCTTCGACAGCCCTCAGTAGAGAGACCCAGTACTTC.

The chain joins TRBV27 to TRBJ2-7; D possibly corresponds to TRBD2 (6 bases). V was cut by 2 bases and J by 4 bases, with 12 bases left in between. Germline-derived CDR1 and CDR2 are MNHEY and SMNVEV (reference sequence). The CDR3 extends over 14 amino acids. This CDR3 is CASSLTGEPYEQYF. In DNA, the CDR3 is TGTGCCAGCAGTTTAACGGGAGAGCCGTACGAGCAGTACTTC.

This chain links TRBV3-1 (or the pseudogene TRBV3-2) with TRBJ2-6; possibly TRBD1 for D (5 bases). The CDR3 consists of 17 residues. Looked up from germline, CDR1 is LGHDT and CDR2 is YNNKEL (reference sequence). V was trimmed by 4 bases and J by 0 bases, leaving 13 bases between them. CDR3 amino acids: CASSPGHFYSGANVLTF. CDR3 DNA: TGTGCCAGCAGCCCCGGACATTTCTACTCTGGGGCCAACGTCCTGACTTTC.

There are a few counts of this clone. This chain links TRBV10-2 with TRBJ1-2; D is unresolved. CDR3 length equals 13 residues. From germline, CDR1 is WSHSY and CDR2 SAAADI. Trimming took 2 bases from V and 2 from J, leaving 6 bases between them. In nucleotides, the CDR3 is TGCGCCAGCAGTGAGGAACGGAACTATGGCTACACCTTC. Encoded protein: CASSEERNYGYTF.

This chain uses TRBV2 with TRBJ2-2; TRBD1 matches 8 bases. The germline V gene has CDR1 SNHLY and CDR2 FYNNEI. V lost 6 bases to trimming and J lost 0 bases; unmatched junction nucleotides: 0. The CDR3 is made up of 14 amino acids. The CDR3 sequence: CASRGQANTGELFF. Here the CDR3 DNA reads TGTGCCAGCAGGGGACAGGCGAACACCGGGGAGCTGTTTTTT.

This clone was picked up a small number of times. This chain connects TRBV11-2 to TRBJ2-2; D remains ambiguous. The V gene lost 2 bases and the J gene lost 0 bases, with 4 bases spanning the gap. The germline V gene has CDR1 SGHAT and CDR2 FQNNGV. This CDR3 comprises 14 residues. The DNA for the CDR3 is TGTGCCAGCAGCTTATTCTCGAACACCGGGGAGCTGTTTTTT. Residues: CASSLFSNTGELFF.

The V call is TRBV10-3, the J call TRBJ2-2; a weak D match, TRBD2 (5 bases). Trimming cost V 7 bases and J 4 bases, with 13 bases left between them. The CDR3 runs 14 residues. The germline CDR1 and CDR2 sequences are ENHRY and SYGVKD. The CDR3 loop reads CAINRGDGTGELFF. The CDR3 region has the DNA TGTGCCATCAATCGGGGAGACGGCACCGGGGAGCTGTTTTTT.

This rearrangement joins TRBV24-1 to TRBJ2-5; the match to TRBD2 covers 7 bases. J was trimmed by 2 bases and V by 5 bases; bases with no gene match: 7. Germline lookup yields CDR1 KGHDR and CDR2 SFDVKD. The CDR3 covers 15 residues. CDR3 in amino acids: CATSGHTSAQETQYF. The CDR3 nucleotides read TGTGCCACCAGTGGACATACTAGCGCGCAAGAGACCCAGTACTTC.

This clone was observed a handful of times. The chain joins TRBV19 to TRBJ2-3; possible D gene TRBD1, 5 bases. This CDR3 is built from 15 residues. The V gene lost 5 bases and the J gene lost 6 bases, with 18 bases spanning the gap. Per germline, CDR1 LNHDA and CDR2 SQIVND (reference sequence). The CDR3 loop is CASSPGRVGLDTQYF. The CDR3 bases are TGTGCCAGTAGTCCCGGCAGGGTGGGGTTGGATACGCAGTATTTT.

In DNA, the CDR3 is TGTGCCAGCAGCGTAGCCTACAGGGGGCTTAAAAATGAGCAGTTCTTC. It specifies CASSVAYRGLKNEQFF. This chain links TRBV9 with TRBJ2-1, with 9 nucleotides matching TRBD1. The V gene's germline CDR1 is SGDLS and CDR2 YYNGEE. The J segment lost 7 bases and the V segment lost 0 bases, leaving 8 bases of the junction unmatched. There are 16 residues in the CDR3.

The J gene is TRBJ2-7, the V gene TRBV10-3, with 15 bases that match TRBD2. Trimming cost V 6 bases and J 2 bases; bases outside gene matches: 5. Germline loops: CDR1 ENHRY, CDR2 SYGVKD. The CDR3 runs to 16 residues. For the CDR3, the DNA is TGTGCCATCAGCCGGACTAGCGGGAGGGAAACCTACGAGCAGTACTTC. Residues: CAISRTSGRETYEQYF.

The rearrangement links TRBV7-8 to TRBJ1-3, with D unclear. Germline values: CDR1 SGHVS, CDR2 FQNEAQ. CDR3 size: 15 residues. V lost 5 bases and J 2 bases, leaving 13 bases between the germline ends. Here the CDR3 DNA reads TGTGCCAGCAGCACCCCGGAGGGAGCTGGAAACACCATATATTTT. As protein: CASSTPEGAGNTIYF. The full variable domain, completed using reference TRBV7-8 and TRBJ1-3, is GAGVSQSPRYKVAKRGQDVALRCDPISGHVSLFWYQQALGQGPEFLTYFQNEAQLDKSGLPSDRFFAERPEGSVSTLKIQRTQQEDSAVYLCASSTPEGAGNTIYFGEGSWLTVV.

V is TRBV29-1 and J is TRBJ1-3; TRBD1 aligns across 9 bases. The CDR3 runs to 14 residues. The trim removed 6 bases at V and 3 bases at J, leaving 6 bases unmatched. The germline V gene encodes CDR1 SQVTM and CDR2 ANQGSEA. The CDR3 is CSVSTGGGGNTIYF. The DNA for the CDR3 is TGCAGCGTCTCGACAGGGGGAGGTGGAAACACCATATATTTT.

This chain connects TRBV19 to TRBJ2-7; D is perhaps TRBD2 (5 bases). Germline CDR1 and CDR2: LNHDA and SQIVND (reference sequence). The V end lost 5 bases, the J end lost 6 bases, and 17 bases lay between the germline ends. The CDR3 consists of 14 residues. CDR3 amino acids: CASSSRRGRPEQYF. CDR3 coding DNA: TGTGCCAGTAGTTCGAGACGGGGTCGTCCCGAGCAGTACTTC.

A few counts support this clone. The V call is TRBV5-4, the J call TRBJ2-3, with D possibly being TRBD1 (6 bases). The CDR3 length is 16 residues. The ends were cut back, 4 bases at V and 4 bases at J, with 19 bases in the middle. Germline CDR1 and CDR2: SGHNT and YYREEE (reference sequence). DNA of the CDR3: TGTGCCAGCAGCCGAGGGGGTGGGGATTCCGCAGATACGCAGTATTTT. Translated: CASSRGGGDSADTQYF.

The chain uses TRBV28 and TRBJ2-7, with 8 nucleotides matching TRBD2. With V trimmed by 5 bases and J by 4 bases, 7 bases remained unmatched. Germline V gene lookup returns CDR1 MDHEN and CDR2 SYDVKM. CDR3 length equals 14 residues. The CDR3 spells CASSPGGTRYEQYF. In DNA form, the CDR3 reads TGTGCCAGCAGTCCCGGCGGGACTAGATACGAGCAGTACTTC.

The V call is TRBV18, the J call TRBJ2-5, with D possibly TRBD1 on 6 matching bases. Germline V gene sequence: CDR1 KGHSH, CDR2 LQKENI. The length of the CDR3 is 15 residues. The ends were cut back, 6 bases at V and 1 base at J, with 15 bases in the middle. This CDR3 is CASSRATGIQETQYF. The CDR3, as DNA: TGTGCCAGCTCCCGCGCCACAGGGATCCAAGAGACCCAGTACTTC. Supplemented by reference TRBV18 and TRBJ2-5, the full variable domain reads NAGVMQNPRHLVRRRGQEARLRCSPMKGHSHVYWYRQLPEEGLKFMVYLQKENIIDESGMPKERFSAEFPKEGPSILRIQQVVRGDSAAYFCASSRATGIQETQYFGPGTRLLVL.

The J gene is TRBJ1-5, the V gene TRBV28; 9 bases are shared with TRBD1. Germline loops: CDR1 MDHEN, CDR2 SYDVKM. After removal of 8 bases from V and 0 bases from J, the junction contained 11 bases not matched to a gene. The length of the CDR3 is 17 residues. This CDR3 reads CASGTGGSSYSNQPQHF. DNA for the CDR3: TGTGCCAGCGGTACAGGGGGCTCGTCCTATAGCAATCAGCCCCAGCATTTT.

This clone has only a few counts. V is TRBV4-2 and J is TRBJ2-2; TRBD2 matches at 7 bases. The germline V gene encodes CDR1 LGHNA and CDR2 YNFKEQ. V shed 4 bases, J shed 5 bases, and the junction held 10 bases outside the gene matches. The CDR3 contains 16 residues. The CDR3 loop reads CASSRHGGSRTGELFF. The CDR3 DNA sequence: TGTGCCAGCAGCCGTCATGGCGGGAGTCGTACCGGGGAGCTGTTTTTT.

The chain uses TRBV6-5 and TRBJ1-1; D possibly corresponds to TRBD1 (5 bases). Between the trimmed V and J ends, which lost 6 bases and 0 bases, there was a span of 11 bases. CDR1 MNHEY and CDR2 SVGAGI come from the germline V gene. CDR3 length: 14 residues. The CDR3 DNA follows: TGTGCCAGCAGGGGGGGATACTTGAACACTGAAGCTTTCTTT. Translated, it gives CASRGGYLNTEAFF.

V and J are TRBV29-1 and TRBJ2-5, with 10 bases identical to TRBD2. The germline CDR1 and CDR2 sequences are SQVTM and ANQGSEA. The CDR3 spans 15 residues. With 3 bases clipped from V and 8 bases from J, the junction kept 12 bases outside the gene matches. CDR3 bases: TGCAGCGTTGATTTAGCGGGGGGCCCGGGTGAAACCCAGTACTTC. Translation: CSVDLAGGPGETQYF. The entire variable domain, with the rest obtained from reference TRBV29-1 and TRBJ2-5, is as follows: SAVISQKPSRDICQRGTSLTIQCQVDSQVTMMFWYRQQPGQSLTLIATANQGSEATYESGFVIDKFPISRPNLTFSTLTVSNMSPEDSSIYLCSVDLAGGPGETQYFGPGTRLLVL.

The V call is TRBV5-4, the J call TRBJ2-2; weak D call: TRBD2 (5 bases). The length of the CDR3 is 14 residues. The germline V gene encodes CDR1 SGHNT and CDR2 YYREEE (reference sequence). The ends were cut back, 4 bases at V and 6 bases at J, with 13 bases in the middle. CDR3 in amino acids: CASSLTSPAGELFF. The CDR3 region has the DNA TGTGCCAGCAGCCTAACTAGTCCCGCCGGGGAGCTGTTTTTT. The full variable domain, its missing parts supplied by reference TRBV5-4 and TRBJ2-2, is ETGVTQSPTHLIKTRGQQVTLRCSSQSGHNTVSWYQQALGQGPQFIFQYYREEENGRGNFPPRFSGLQFPNYSSELNVNALELDDSALYLCASSLTSPAGELFFGEGSRLTVL.

The V call is TRBV3-1 (or the pseudogene TRBV3-2), the J call TRBJ2-7, with TRBD1 identical over 9 bases. The trim removed 4 bases at V and 10 bases at J, leaving 8 bases unmatched. Germline-derived CDR1 and CDR2 are LGHDT and YNNKEL (reference sequence). CDR3 length: 13 amino acids. The CDR3 DNA follows: TGTGCCAGCAGCCGCCTATCGGGACAGGGACAGTACTTC. It translates to CASSRLSGQGQYF.